The clone carrying this T cell receptor (beta chain) was counted between two and nine times. The antigen is not known. Germline V gene sequence: CDR1 SQVTM, CDR2 ANQGSEA. V gave up 3 bases and J gave up 8 bases, with 13 bases separating them. This CDR3 is 13 amino acids long. This record comes from a study of T-cell reconstitution after alpha-beta-depleted transplantation in children. Unique molecular identifiers were used in preparing the TCRbeta library. TCRdb re-called the PCR reads through MiXCR, storing one row per CDR3 protein. The table records about 980,000 distinct CDR3 sequences, roughly 29% of them present only once. General study results and limits: The study reportedly traced alpha-beta T cells about two months after transplant to several hundred expanded graft clones. Fresh T-cell production supplied most of the T-cell counts and diversity seen one year after transplant. Elevated TCRbeta diversity at day 60 was traced, in some patients, to surviving recipient T cells and thymic progenitors.

The V gene is TRBV29-1, the J gene TRBJ1-4; the D gene is possibly TRBD1 (6 bases). Sample: PBMCs, mostly from graft donor cells, taken 360 days after TCRalphabeta/CD19-depleted stem cell transplant. This TCR was recovered from a boy in the first two years of life who had a stem cell transplant for SCID, so the T cells may come from the graft donor. The CDR3 protein is CSVDGPGAEKLFF. The CDR3 DNA sequence: TGCAGCGTTGACGGGCCAGGGGCGGAAAAACTGTTTTTT.